The source of this TCR beta chain is a study of cytomegalovirus exposure and HLA in healthy donors. Study in general: Membership in the Caucasian-associated ancestry cluster was found for 75% to 90% of approximately 430 genotyped donors.

The primer mix had 60 Vbeta and 13 Jbeta primers. The protocol was immunoSEQ multiplex PCR, while the TCRdb copy is restricted to in-frame clones and leaves out a portion. The table shows 120,000 to 150,000 clones, with 70% to 75% occurring only once. Whole-study results and caveats: Presence/absence analyses supposed approximately even sequencing depth among donors. HLA allele associations emerged for about 18,000 TCR beta sequences in a later analysis, at 0.05 false discovery rate.

Turning to this clone: Its antigen is currently unknown.

It was healthy bone marrow donors who served as donors. The TCR comes from a woman aged 40 to 55 in good health and CMV-seronegative. What was sequenced was PBMCs.

The CDR3, as DNA: TGTGCCAGCAGTTTAAGTGGGGGGGCCTACAATGAGCAGTTCTTC. Translating it yields CASSLSGGAYNEQFF. The J gene is TRBJ2-1, the V gene TRBV27, with 7 positions matching TRBD2. Germline CDR1 MNHEY, CDR2 SMNVEV (reference sequence). J gave up 2 bases and V 2 bases, and 3 bases lay outside the gene matches. The CDR3 is made up of 15 amino acids.